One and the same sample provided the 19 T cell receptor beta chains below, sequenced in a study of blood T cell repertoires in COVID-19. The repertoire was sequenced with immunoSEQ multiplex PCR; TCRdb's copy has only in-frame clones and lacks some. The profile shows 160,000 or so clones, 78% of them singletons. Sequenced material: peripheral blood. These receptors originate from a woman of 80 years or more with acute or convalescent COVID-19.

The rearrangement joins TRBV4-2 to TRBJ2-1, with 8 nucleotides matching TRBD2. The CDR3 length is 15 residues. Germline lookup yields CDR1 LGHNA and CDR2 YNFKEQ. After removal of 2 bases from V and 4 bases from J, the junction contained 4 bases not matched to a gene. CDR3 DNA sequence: TGTGCCAGCAGCCAAACTAGCGGCCCTTACAATGAGCAGTTCTTC. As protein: CASSQTSGPYNEQFF.

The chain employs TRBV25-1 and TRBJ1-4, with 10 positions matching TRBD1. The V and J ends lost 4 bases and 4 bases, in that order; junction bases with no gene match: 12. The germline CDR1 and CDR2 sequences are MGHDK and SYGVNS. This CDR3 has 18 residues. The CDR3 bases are TGTGCCAGCAGTGGCGGACAGGGGGGTTCGACTATTAATGAAAAACTGTTTTTT. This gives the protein CASSGGQGGSTINEKLFF.

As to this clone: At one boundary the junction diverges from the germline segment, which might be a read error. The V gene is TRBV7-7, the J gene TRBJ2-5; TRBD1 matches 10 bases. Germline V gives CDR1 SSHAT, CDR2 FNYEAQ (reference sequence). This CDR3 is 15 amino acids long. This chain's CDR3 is CASSTQGQGKETQYF. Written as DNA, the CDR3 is TGTGCTAGCAGCACACAGGGACAGGGGAAGGAGACCCAGTACTTC.

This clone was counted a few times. Here the CDR3 reads CASSLGRLNNSPLHF. The DNA of the CDR3 is TGTGCCAGCAGCTTGGGCAGGCTGAATAATTCACCCCTCCACTTT. This chain connects TRBV7-9 to TRBJ1-6; D not resolved. V gave up 3 bases and J gave up 5 bases, with 11 bases separating them. This CDR3 spans 15 amino acids. CDR1 is SEHNR, CDR2 FQNEAQ, per germline (reference sequence). The full variable domain, in which reference TRBV7-9 and TRBJ1-6 provide the parts outside the CDR3, is DTGVSQNPRHKITKRGQNVTFRCDPISEHNRLYWYRQTLGQGPEFLTYFQNEAQLEKSRLLSDRFSAERPKGSFSTLEIQRTEQGDSAMYLCASSLGRLNNSPLHFGNGTRLTVT.

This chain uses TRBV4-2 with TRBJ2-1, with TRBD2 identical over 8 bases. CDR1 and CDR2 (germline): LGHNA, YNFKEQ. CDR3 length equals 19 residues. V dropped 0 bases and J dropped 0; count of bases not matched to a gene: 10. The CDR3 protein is CASSQEGPSGSLSYNEQFF. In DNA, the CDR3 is TGTGCCAGCAGCCAAGAAGGCCCTAGCGGGTCCCTCTCCTACAATGAGCAGTTCTTC.

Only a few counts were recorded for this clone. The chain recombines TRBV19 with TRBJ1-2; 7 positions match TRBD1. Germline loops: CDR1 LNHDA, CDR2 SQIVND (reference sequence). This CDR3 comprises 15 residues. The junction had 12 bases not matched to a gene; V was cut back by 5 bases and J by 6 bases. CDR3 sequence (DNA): TGTGCCAGTAGTTCCTCCCGACAGGGCGGGAATGGCTACACCTTC. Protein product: CASSSSRQGGNGYTF.

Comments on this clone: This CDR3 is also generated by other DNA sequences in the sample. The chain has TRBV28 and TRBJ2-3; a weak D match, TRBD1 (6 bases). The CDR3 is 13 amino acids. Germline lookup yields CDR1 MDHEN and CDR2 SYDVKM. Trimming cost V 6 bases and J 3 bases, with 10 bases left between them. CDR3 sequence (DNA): TGTGCCAGCAGGTTACAGGGTACAGATACGCAGTATTTT. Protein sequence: CASRLQGTDTQYF.

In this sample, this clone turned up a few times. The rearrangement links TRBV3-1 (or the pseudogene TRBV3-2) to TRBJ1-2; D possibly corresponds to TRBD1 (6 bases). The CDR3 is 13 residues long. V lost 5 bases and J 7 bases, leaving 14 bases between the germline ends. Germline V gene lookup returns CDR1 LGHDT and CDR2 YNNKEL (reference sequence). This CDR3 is CASSNRESSGYTF. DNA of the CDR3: TGTGCCAGCAGCAACAGGGAGTCGAGTGGCTACACCTTC.

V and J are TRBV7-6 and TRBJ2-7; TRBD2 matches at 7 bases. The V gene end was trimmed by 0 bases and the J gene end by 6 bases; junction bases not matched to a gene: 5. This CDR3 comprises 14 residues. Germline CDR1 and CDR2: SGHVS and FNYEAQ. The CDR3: CASSLARGGLEQYF. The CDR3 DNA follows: TGTGCCAGCAGCTTAGCGAGGGGAGGGCTCGAGCAGTACTTC. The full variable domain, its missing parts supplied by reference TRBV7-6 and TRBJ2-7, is GAGVSQSPRYKVTKRGQDVALRCDPISGHVSLYWYRQALGQGPEFLTYFNYEAQQDKSGLPNDRFSAERPEGSISTLTIQRTEQRDSAMYRCASSLARGGLEQYFGPGTRLTVT.

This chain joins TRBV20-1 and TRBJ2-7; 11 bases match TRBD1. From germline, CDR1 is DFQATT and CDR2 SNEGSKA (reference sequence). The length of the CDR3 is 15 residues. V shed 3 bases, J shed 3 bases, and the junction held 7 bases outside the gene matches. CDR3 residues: CSASRGGTGGYEQYF. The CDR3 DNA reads TGCAGTGCTAGTAGAGGCGGGACAGGGGGCTACGAGCAGTACTTC.

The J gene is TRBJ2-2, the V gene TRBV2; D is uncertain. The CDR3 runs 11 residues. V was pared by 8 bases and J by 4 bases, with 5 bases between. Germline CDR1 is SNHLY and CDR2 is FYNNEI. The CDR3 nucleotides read TGTGCCAGCCGGTTCACCGGGGAGCTGTTTTTT. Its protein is CASRFTGELFF.

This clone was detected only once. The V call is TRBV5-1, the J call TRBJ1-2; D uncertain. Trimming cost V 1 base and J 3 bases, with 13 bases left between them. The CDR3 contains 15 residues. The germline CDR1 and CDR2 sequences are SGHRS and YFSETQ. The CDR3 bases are TGCGCCAGCAGCTTGTCTCCGGGATCGGACTATGGCTACACCTTC. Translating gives CASSLSPGSDYGYTF. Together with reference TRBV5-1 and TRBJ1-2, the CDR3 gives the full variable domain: KAGVTQTPRYLIKTRGQQVTLSCSPISGHRSVSWYQQTPGQGLQFLFEYFSETQRNKGNFPGRFSGRQFSNSRSEMNVSTLELGDSALYLCASSLSPGSDYGYTFGSGTRLTVV.

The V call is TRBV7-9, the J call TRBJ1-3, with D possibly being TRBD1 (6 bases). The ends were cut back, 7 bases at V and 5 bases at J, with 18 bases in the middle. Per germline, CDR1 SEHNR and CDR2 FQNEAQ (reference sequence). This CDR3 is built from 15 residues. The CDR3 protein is CASNPDRLERNTIYF. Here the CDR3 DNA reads TGTGCCAGCAACCCCGACAGGCTGGAAAGAAACACCATATATTTT.

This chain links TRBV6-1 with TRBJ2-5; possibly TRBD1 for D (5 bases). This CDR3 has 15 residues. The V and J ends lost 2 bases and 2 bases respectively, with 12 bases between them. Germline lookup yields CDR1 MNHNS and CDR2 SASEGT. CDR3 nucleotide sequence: TGTGCCAGCAGTGAATCGCAGGGTCGGCAAGAGACCCAGTACTTC. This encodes CASSESQGRQETQYF.

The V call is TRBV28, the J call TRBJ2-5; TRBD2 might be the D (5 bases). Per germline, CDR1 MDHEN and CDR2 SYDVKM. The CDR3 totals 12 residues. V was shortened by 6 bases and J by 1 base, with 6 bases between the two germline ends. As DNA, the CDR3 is TGTGCCAGCAGCGGGGTCCAAGAGACCCAGTACTTC. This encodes CASSGVQETQYF.

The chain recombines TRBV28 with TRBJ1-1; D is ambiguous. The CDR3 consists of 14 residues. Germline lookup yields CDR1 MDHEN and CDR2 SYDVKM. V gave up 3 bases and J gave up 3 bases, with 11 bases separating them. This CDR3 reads CASSLGSQYTEAFF. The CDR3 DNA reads TGTGCCAGCAGTTTGGGCAGCCAGTACACTGAAGCTTTCTTT.

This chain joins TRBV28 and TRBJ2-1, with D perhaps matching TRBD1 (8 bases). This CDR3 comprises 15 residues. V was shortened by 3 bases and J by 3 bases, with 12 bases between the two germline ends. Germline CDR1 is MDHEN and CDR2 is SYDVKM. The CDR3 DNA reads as TGTGCCAGCAGTTTTACAGGGGGGGGCTACAATGAGCAGTTCTTC. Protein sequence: CASSFTGGGYNEQFF. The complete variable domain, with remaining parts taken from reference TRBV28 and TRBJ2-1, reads DVKVTQSSRYLVKRTGEKVFLECVQDMDHENMFWYRQDPGLGLRLIYFSYDVKMKEKGDIPEGYSVSREKKERFSLILESASTNQTSMYLCASSFTGGGYNEQFFGPGTRLTVL.

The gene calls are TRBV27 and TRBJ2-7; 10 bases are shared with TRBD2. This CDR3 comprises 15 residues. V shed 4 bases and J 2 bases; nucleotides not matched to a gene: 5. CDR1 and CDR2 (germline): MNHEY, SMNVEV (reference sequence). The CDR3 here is CASSSRTSGTYEQYF. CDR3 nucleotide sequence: TGTGCCAGCAGTTCAAGGACTAGCGGCACCTACGAGCAGTACTTC.

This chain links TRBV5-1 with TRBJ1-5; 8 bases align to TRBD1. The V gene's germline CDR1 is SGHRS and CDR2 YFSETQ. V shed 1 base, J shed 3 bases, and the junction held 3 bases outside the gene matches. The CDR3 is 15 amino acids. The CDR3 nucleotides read TGCGCCAGCAGCTTGTTGGGACAGGTCAATCAGCCCCAGCATTTT. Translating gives CASSLLGQVNQPQHF.